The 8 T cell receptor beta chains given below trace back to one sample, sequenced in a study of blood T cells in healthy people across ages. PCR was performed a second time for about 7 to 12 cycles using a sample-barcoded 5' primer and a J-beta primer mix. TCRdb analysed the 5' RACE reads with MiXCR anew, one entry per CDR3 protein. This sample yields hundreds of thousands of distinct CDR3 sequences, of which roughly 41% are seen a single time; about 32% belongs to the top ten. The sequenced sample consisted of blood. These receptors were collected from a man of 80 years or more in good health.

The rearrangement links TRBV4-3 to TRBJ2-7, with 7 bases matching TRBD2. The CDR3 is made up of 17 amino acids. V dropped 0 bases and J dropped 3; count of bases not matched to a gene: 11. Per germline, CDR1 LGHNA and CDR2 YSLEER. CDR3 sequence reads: CASSQELSGDYLYEQYF. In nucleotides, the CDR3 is TGCGCCAGCAGCCAAGAACTCAGCGGGGACTACCTCTACGAGCAGTACTTC.

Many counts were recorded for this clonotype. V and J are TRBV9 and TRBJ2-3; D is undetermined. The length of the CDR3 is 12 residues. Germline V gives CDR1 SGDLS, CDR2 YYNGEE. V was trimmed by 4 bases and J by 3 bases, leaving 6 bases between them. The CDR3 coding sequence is TGTGCCAGCAGCTCAGATACAGATACGCAGTATTTT. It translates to CASSSDTDTQYF.

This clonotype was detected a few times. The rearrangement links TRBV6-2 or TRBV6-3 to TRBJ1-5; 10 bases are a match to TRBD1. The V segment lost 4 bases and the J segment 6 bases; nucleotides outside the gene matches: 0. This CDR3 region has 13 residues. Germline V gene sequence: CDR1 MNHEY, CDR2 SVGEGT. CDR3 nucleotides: TGTGCCAGCAGTTGGACAGGGGGTCAGCCCCAGCATTTT. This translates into CASSWTGGQPQHF.

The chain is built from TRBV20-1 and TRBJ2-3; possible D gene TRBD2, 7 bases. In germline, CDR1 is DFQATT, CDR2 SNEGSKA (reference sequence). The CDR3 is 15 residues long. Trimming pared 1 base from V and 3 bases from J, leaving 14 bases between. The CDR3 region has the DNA TGCAGTGCTAGAGGCGGGGGCCCAGGAACAGATACGCAGTATTTT. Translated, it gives CSARGGGPGTDTQYF.

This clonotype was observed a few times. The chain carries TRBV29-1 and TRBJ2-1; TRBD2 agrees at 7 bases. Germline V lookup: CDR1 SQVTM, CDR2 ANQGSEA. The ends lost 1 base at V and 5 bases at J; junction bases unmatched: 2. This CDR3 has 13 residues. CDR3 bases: TGCAGCGTTGAAGGGGAGGGCGACAATGAGCAGTTCTTC. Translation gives CSVEGEGDNEQFF.

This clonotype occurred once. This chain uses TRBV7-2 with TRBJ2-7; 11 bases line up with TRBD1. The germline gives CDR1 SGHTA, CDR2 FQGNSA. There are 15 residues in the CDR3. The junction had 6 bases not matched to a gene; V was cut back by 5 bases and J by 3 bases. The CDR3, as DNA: TGTGCCAGCAGCCGTGGGGGGACAGGGGGCTACGAGCAGTACTTC. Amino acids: CASSRGGTGGYEQYF.

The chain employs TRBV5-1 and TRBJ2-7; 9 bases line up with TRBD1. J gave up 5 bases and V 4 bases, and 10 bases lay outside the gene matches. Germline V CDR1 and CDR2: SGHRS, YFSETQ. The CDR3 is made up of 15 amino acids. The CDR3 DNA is TGCGCCAGCAGCGGCCGGACAGGGGCCGGGGACGAGCAGTACTTC. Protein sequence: CASSGRTGAGDEQYF.

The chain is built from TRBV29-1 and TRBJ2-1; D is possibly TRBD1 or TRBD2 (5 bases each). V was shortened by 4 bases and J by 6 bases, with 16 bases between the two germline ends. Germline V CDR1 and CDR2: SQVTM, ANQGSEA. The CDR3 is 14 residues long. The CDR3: CSVAGRGARNEQFF. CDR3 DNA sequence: TGCAGCGTTGCAGGGCGAGGGGCCCGCAATGAGCAGTTCTTC.